This T cell receptor (beta chain) originates from a study of post-analysis software for immune sequencing data. Overall study: Multiple sclerosis in the patients followed relapsing-remitting, secondary progressive and progressive-relapsing courses. Study-wide points: F measure grouped same-batch samples tightly together. About five TRBV segments occurring more often in patients than controls included TRBV5-6, TRBV5-1 and TRBV20-1.

In its sample, this clonotype was seen a few times. Its antigen is still unknown. Per germline, CDR1 SQVTM and CDR2 ANQGSEA. The CDR3 consists of 10 residues. V lost 6 bases and J lost 7, with 10 bases in between. Built from TCR beta cDNA, the libraries had unique molecular identifiers in them. TCRdb fed the PCR reads into MiXCR, producing one record per CDR3 protein. In the table there are 800,000 to 950,000 distinct CDR3 sequences, approximately 57% of which are singletons. This clonotype was sampled from a girl aged 5-17 years with multiple sclerosis. The chain recombines TRBV29-1 with TRBJ2-7; perhaps D is TRBD1 or TRBD2 (6 bases each). Sequenced: blood. DNA of the CDR3: TGCAGCGTGCTAGGGGGGGAGCAGTACTTC. Residues: CSVLGGEQYF.